This T cell receptor beta chain was sequenced during a study of blood T cell repertoires in COVID-19. Whole-study context: Collection of acute and convalescent COVID-19 samples took place in the United States, Italy and Spain.

Measured with immunoSEQ multiplex PCR; TCRdb has only the in-frame clones, and not every one. The profile covers approximately 300,000 clones, with 86% appearing a single time and 10% taken by the ten largest. The CDR3 spans 11 residues. Trimming pared 3 bases from V and 8 bases from J, leaving 5 bases between. The participants were between about 18 and 95 years old and came from some 23 US areas. The gene calls are TRBV12-3 or TRBV12-4 and TRBJ2-1; unclear D gene. Sequencing input: PBMCs or T cells enriched from blood (not recorded which). The receptor was isolated from a woman aged 18-30 years who had recovered from COVID-19. The DNA for the CDR3 is TGTGCCAGCAGTTTTCGAGATGAGCAGTTCTTC. Amino acid sequence: CASSFRDEQFF.